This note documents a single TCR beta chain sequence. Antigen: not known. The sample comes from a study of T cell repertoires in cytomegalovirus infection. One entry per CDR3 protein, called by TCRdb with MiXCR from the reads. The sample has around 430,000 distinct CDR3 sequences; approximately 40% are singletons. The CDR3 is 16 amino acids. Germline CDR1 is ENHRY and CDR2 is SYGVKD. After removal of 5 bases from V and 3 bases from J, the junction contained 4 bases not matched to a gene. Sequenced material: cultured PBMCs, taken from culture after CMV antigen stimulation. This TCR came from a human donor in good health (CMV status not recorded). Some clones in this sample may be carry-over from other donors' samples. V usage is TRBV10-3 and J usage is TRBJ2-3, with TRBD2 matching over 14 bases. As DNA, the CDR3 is TGTGCCATCAGTACGGGACTAGCGGGGGCAACAGATACGCAGTATTTT. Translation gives CAISTGLAGATDTQYF.